This T cell receptor (beta chain) was obtained from a study of blood T cell repertoires in COVID-19. About the research overall: From T cells, B-cell-depleted T cells, or PBMCs came the material, which was cDNA or gDNA.

Measured with immunoSEQ multiplex PCR; TCRdb has only the in-frame clones, and not every one. The sample holds 130,000 to 150,000 clones, 84% seen once. The sequenced material came from peripheral blood. This receptor was obtained from a human donor in a cohort sampled during active COVID-19.

This CDR3 reads CSASQGTAFF. CDR3 bases: TGCAGTGCTTCGCAGGGTACGGCTTTCTTT. The V call is TRBV20-1, the J call TRBJ1-1; possible D gene TRBD1, 5 bases. Germline CDR1 and CDR2: DFQATT and SNEGSKA (reference sequence). The CDR3 extends over 10 amino acids. V was cut by 5 bases and J by 11 bases, with 12 bases left in between.